This entry features one T cell receptor beta chain sequence. What it binds is unknown. The CDR3 contains 14 residues. CDR1 and CDR2 from the germline V gene are SGHTA and FQGNSA. V was cut by 1 base and J by 3 bases, with 9 bases left in between. The entry originates in a study of beta chain features in type 1 diabetes. Study-wide results and limits: It was among patients, rather than healthy donors, that naive, central memory and Treg TCRB repertoires appeared more similar.

The whole isolated RNA underwent reverse transcription, so sequencing captured expressed TCRB transcripts. Method: immunoSEQ multiplex PCR; TCRdb's copy keeps in-frame clones and lacks some. The table lists 300,000 to 400,000 clones, around 8% of them singletons, with 0.44% in the top ten. The sequenced material came from central memory CD4+ T cells from blood. The rearrangement joins TRBV7-2 to TRBJ1-1, with no clear D. The receptor's source is a woman between 18 and 29 years old in good health. The DNA for the CDR3 is TGTGCCAGCAGCTTAGGAGGAGGCGACACTGAAGCTTTCTTT. As protein: CASSLGGGDTEAFF.